This TCR beta chain was profiled in a study of human T cells and chemical hapten exposure. Background on the study: The study traced per-sample TCR yield variation mainly to small differences in pooled library volumes.

In this sample, this clonotype turned up a few times. Time point here: patch test 3, about 24 weeks after DPC sensitization. Treatment meaning: therapeutic diphenylcyclopropenone sensitization with weekly scalp DPC. Whole blood, unfractionated, served as the material for total RNA extraction. A single record per CDR3 protein comes from TCRdb applying MiXCR to the RACE reads. The data show about 160,000 distinct CDR3 sequences, around a quarter seen once. Between the trimmed V and J ends, which lost 0 bases and 0 bases, there was a span of 16 bases. The germline gives CDR1 SGHRS, CDR2 YFSETQ. This CDR3 has 17 amino acids.

The genes are TRBV5-1 and TRBJ2-7; possible D gene TRBD1, 6 bases. Source: whole blood, taken in connection with sensitization to the hapten diphenylcyclopropenone (DPC). This clonotype was obtained from a woman between 18 and 29 years old with alopecia areata. Some clones in this sample may be carry-over from other donors' samples. The CDR3 is CASSLVHRDIISYEQYF. For the CDR3, the DNA is TGCGCCAGCAGCTTGGTCCACCGGGACATTATCTCCTACGAGCAGTACTTC.